This T cell receptor (beta chain) is drawn from a study of cytomegalovirus exposure and HLA in healthy donors. A roughly 120-subject validation cohort, separate from the approximately 720-subject first cohort, supplied the donors. This table comes from immunoSEQ multiplex PCR, and its TCRdb copy is limited to in-frame clones, with some not included. This table has 60,000 to 70,000 clones, 85% to 95% appearing once. Notes on the study in general: In vitro assays verified that a few CMV-associated chains recognized CMV antigens specifically. The study designated 150 to 200 TCR beta chains cytomegalovirus-associated.

A remark on this clone: Its antigen is not known.

This CDR3 region has 16 residues. Germline V gives CDR1 SGDLS, CDR2 YYNGEE. The V segment lost 1 base and the J segment 5 bases; nucleotides outside the gene matches: 6. The chain joins TRBV9 to TRBJ2-5, with 12 bases fitting TRBD2. Sample: PBMCs. The receptor comes from a man aged 18-30 years in good health and CMV-seropositive. CDR3 sequence: CASSVSASGRGETQYF. The DNA of the CDR3 is TGTGCCAGCAGCGTATCTGCTAGCGGGAGGGGGGAGACCCAGTACTTC.